Here is one T cell receptor (beta chain) with its context. Its specificity is not known. With each sample, at least 5 micrograms of total RNA were extracted. The trim removed 8 bases at V and 9 bases at J, leaving 10 bases unmatched. The V gene's germline CDR1 is SNHLY and CDR2 FYNNEI. This CDR3 comprises 15 residues. It was with a sample-barcoded 5' primer and a J-beta primer mix that a second PCR of roughly 7 to 12 cycles was run. TCRdb independently ran MiXCR on the 5' RACE reads; one entry per CDR3 protein. The repertoire holds roughly 1.6 million distinct CDR3 sequences, with roughly 32% as singletons. This record comes from a study of blood T cells in healthy people across ages. Whole-study findings and limits: Strongly correlated with naive T cell percentage was TCR beta diversity. Long-lived donors carried more naive CD4+ cells and greater diversity than aged donors. There was no known CMV status for donors, so expanded clonotype changes were possibly confounded.

The TCR originated in a woman in her twenties or thirties in good health. Sequenced material: blood. The gene calls are TRBV2 and TRBJ1-6; 10 bases are shared with TRBD1. CDR3 nucleotide sequence: TGTGCCAGCGCACCGGGACAGGGGTACCTTTCACCCCTCCACTTT. Encoded protein: CASAPGQGYLSPLHF.